These T cell receptor beta chains were read from a single sample in a study of cytomegalovirus exposure and HLA in healthy donors. The assay was immunoSEQ multiplex PCR, and TCRdb's table has in-frame clones only and misses some. The sample includes 75,000 to 80,000 clones, just over 70% of them seen just once. Source material: PBMCs. The receptors were sampled from a man aged 55 to 70 in good health and CMV-seropositive. The CDR3 runs from the conserved cysteine through the conserved F or W. The D gene is left open where the match is weak. Part of the rows lack a size; the others show once, few, many or a class for expanded clones.

TRBJ1-1,.,.,TRBV5-7,TGTGCCAGCAGCTTGGGTGGCAGGAACACTGAAGCTTTCTTT,CASSLGGRNTEAFF
TRBJ1-1,.,.,TRBV25-1,TGTGCCAGCAAATCGTACAGTCCGAACACTGAAGCTTTCTTT,CASKSYSPNTEAFF
TRBJ2-1,.,TRBD2,TRBV10-1,TGCGCCAGCAGTGGCCGAGGAGCGCGGGAGGGTAACAATGAGCAGTTCTTC,CASSGRGAREGNNEQFF
TRBJ1-2,.,.,TRBV30,TGTGCCTGGACGGTGGCTAACTATGGCTACACCTTC,CAWTVANYGYTF
TRBJ2-2,.,TRBD1,TRBV14,TGTGCCAGCAGCCAGGCCGGGACAGGGGGCACCGGGGAGCTGTTTTTT,CASSQAGTGGTGELFF
TRBJ2-1,few,TRBD2,TRBV29-1,TGCAGCGTTCGGACTAGCGGGAGAAATGAGCAGTTCTTC,CSVRTSGRNEQFF
TRBJ2-2,.,.,TRBV10-3,TGTGCCACCCTTAGCGGAGACCTATACACCGGGGAGCTGTTTTTT,CATLSGDLYTGELFF
TRBJ1-3,few,.,TRBV15,TGTGCCACCAGCCGGGGAGAAATCTCTGGAAACACCATATATTTT,CATSRGEISGNTIYF
TRBJ2-2,.,TRBD2,TRBV2,TGTGCCAGCAGTTCGAGCGGGGGGGTTACCGGGGAGCTGTTTTTT,CASSSSGGVTGELFF
TRBJ2-1,.,.,TRBV10-3,TGTGCCATCAAATCCTTAATAGGGGACTACAATGAGCAGTTCTTC,CAIKSLIGDYNEQFF
TRBJ2-1,.,.,TRBV6-4,TGTGCCAGCAGTGCCACGGGACAGGGATTTCGGCTAGCGGGAGTGCTGTTCTTC,CASSATGQGFRLAGVLFF
TRBJ2-5,.,.,TRBV21-1,TGTGCCAGCACCCTCGGGAAGGAGACCCAGTACTTC,CASTLGKETQYF
TRBJ1-6,.,.,TRBV5-1,TGCGCCAGCAGCTTAGAAAAAGGCGGTTCACCCCTCCACTTT,CASSLEKGGSPLHF
TRBJ2-3,few,TRBD2,TRBV5-4,TGTGCCAGCAGCTTGCGGGAGGGCGCGTGGAATACGCAGTATTTT,CASSLREGAWNTQYF
TRBJ2-2,.,.,TRBV6-5,TGTGCCAGCAGTTACCGCGCCGGGGAGCTGTTTTTT,CASSYRAGELFF
TRBJ1-1,.,.,TRBV7-9,TGTGCCAGCAGCTTAGGGAGCACTGAAGCTTTCTTT,CASSLGSTEAFF
TRBJ2-3,.,.,TRBV25-1,TGTGCCAGCAGTGAAGGAGGGAGCCCCACAGATACGCAGTATTTT,CASSEGGSPTDTQYF
TRBJ2-7,.,TRBD1,TRBV5-5,TGTGCCAGCAGCCGATCCGGGACAGGCAGCTACGAGCAGTACTTC,CASSRSGTGSYEQYF
TRBJ2-2,.,TRBD2,TRBV11-1,TGTGCCAGCAGCCAGGGAGGGACCGGGGAGCTGTTTTTT,CASSQGGTGELFF
TRBJ1-2,.,.,TRBV6-5,TGTGCCAGCGGACCCGGGACCCAGGGAGGGTATGGCTACACCTTC,CASGPGTQGGYGYTF
TRBJ2-7,.,TRBD2,TRBV6-4,TGTGCCAGCAGTGTCTCTAGCGGGAGGGCCTACGAGCAGTACTTC,CASSVSSGRAYEQYF
TRBJ1-1,.,.,TRBV27,TGTGCCAGCAGTTTCTATTCCGGGACAGAAGCTTTCTTT,CASSFYSGTEAFF
TRBJ2-7,.,TRBD2,TRBV18,TGTGCCAGCTCACCAGGGAGGGACGTCCACGAGCAGTACTTC,CASSPGRDVHEQYF
TRBJ2-3,.,TRBD2,TRBV5-5,TGTGCCAGCAGCACTCTTTTAGCGGGAGAAGTTACGCAGTATTTT,CASSTLLAGEVTQYF
TRBJ2-7,.,TRBD1,TRBV6-5,TGTGCCAGCAATACGCAGGGGGCTCAGGGGGAGCAGTACTTC,CASNTQGAQGEQYF
TRBJ2-3,.,.,TRBV6-6,TGTGCCAGCATTACACTCAGCTTCACAGGTACGCAGTATTTT,CASITLSFTGTQYF
TRBJ1-6,.,.,TRBV5-6,TGTGCCAGCAGCTTGGGGGGGGAGGCCCTCCACTTT,CASSLGGEALHF
TRBJ1-2,.,TRBD1,TRBV15,TGTGCCACCAGCAGAGATCTCGGAGGGGGCGGTGGAGACTATGGCTACACCTTC,CATSRDLGGGGGDYGYTF
TRBJ1-4,once,TRBD1,TRBV6-6,TGTGCCAGCAGTTTGGGACAGGCTGCTAATGTCGAAAAACTGTTTTTT,CASSLGQAANVEKLFF
TRBJ2-5,.,.,TRBV7-9,TGTGCCAGCAGCCCCGCCCTCCTGAGGGAGACCCAGTACTTC,CASSPALLRETQYF
TRBJ1-1,.,TRBD1,TRBV20-1,TGCAGTGCTAGAAAGGACAGGGAAGCTTTCTTT,CSARKDREAFF
TRBJ2-7,.,.,TRBV4-3,TGCGCCAGCAGCCCTTTGGCAGGGCTTTCCTACGAGCAGTACTTC,CASSPLAGLSYEQYF
TRBJ2-1,.,.,TRBV6-1,TGTGCCAGCAGTGACGGAGGCCCGAGCTCCTACAATGAGCAGTTCTTC,CASSDGGPSSYNEQFF
TRBJ2-3,.,TRBD2,TRBV5-1,TGCGCCAGCAGCTCCCGGACTAGCGGGAGTTCCGATACGCAGTATTTT,CASSSRTSGSSDTQYF
TRBJ2-7,.,TRBD2,TRBV7-2,TGTGCCAGCAGCTTAGGTTTGGCGGGAGAGGGCTACGAGCAGTACTTC,CASSLGLAGEGYEQYF
TRBJ2-1,.,.,TRBV4-1,TGCGCCAGCAGTCTAATTTTGGTCAATGAGCAGTTCTTC,CASSLILVNEQFF
TRBJ2-1,.,TRBD2,TRBV4-2,TGTGCCAGCAGCCAAGCGGGGAGGGACCCCCTTGGTGAGCAGTTCTTC,CASSQAGRDPLGEQFF
TRBJ2-1,.,TRBD1,TRBV6-5,TGTGCCAGCAGTTGGGACAGGGACTCCTACAATGAGCAGTTCTTC,CASSWDRDSYNEQFF
TRBJ2-7,.,TRBD2,TRBV4-1,TGCGCCAGCAGCCATGGACTAGCGGGGGATTACGAGCAGTACTTC,CASSHGLAGDYEQYF
TRBJ1-4,.,.,TRBV7-6,TGTGCCAGCAGCTTAGGCCCTCCCTCGAGGCAACCCATGTTTTTT,CASSLGPPSRQPMFF
TRBJ2-3,.,TRBD2,TRBV27,TGTGCCAGCAGTCTACGGACTAGCGGGAGGGCCGTAGATACGCAGTATTTT,CASSLRTSGRAVDTQYF
TRBJ2-3,.,.,TRBV2,TGTGCCAGCAGTGAAGTGCCGGGACAAGATACGCAGTATTTT,CASSEVPGQDTQYF